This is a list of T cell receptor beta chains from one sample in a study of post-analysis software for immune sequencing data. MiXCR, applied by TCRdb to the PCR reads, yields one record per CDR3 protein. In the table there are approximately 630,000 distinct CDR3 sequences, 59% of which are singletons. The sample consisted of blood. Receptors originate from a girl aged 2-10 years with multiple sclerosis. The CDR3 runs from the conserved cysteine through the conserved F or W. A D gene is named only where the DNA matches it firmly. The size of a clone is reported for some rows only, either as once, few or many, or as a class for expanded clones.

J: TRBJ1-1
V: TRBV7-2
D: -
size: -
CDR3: CASSSRLPLNGTDNTEAFF
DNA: TGTGCCAGCAGCTCCCGTTTACCTCTAAATGGGACGGATAACACTGAAGCTTTCTTT

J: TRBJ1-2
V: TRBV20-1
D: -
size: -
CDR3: CSAREWGDYGYTF
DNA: TGCAGTGCTAGAGAGTGGGGTGACTATGGCTACACCTTC

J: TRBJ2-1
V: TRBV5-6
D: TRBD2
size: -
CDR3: CASSEGLAGRNEQFF
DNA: TGTGCCAGCAGCGAGGGACTAGCGGGGCGCAATGAGCAGTTCTTC

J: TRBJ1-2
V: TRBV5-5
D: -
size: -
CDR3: CASSSNRRYGYTF
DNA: TGTGCCAGCAGCTCCAACCGGCGGTATGGCTACACCTTC

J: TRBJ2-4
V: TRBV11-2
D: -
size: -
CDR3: CVSSLDRQEHRDIQYF
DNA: TGTGTCAGCAGCTTAGATCGCCAGGAGCATCGGGACATTCAGTACTTC

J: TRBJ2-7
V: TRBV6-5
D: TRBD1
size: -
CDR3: CASSTDRALDEQYF
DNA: TGTGCCAGCAGTACCGACAGGGCACTGGACGAGCAGTACTTC

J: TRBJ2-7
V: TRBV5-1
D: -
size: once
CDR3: CPSSLEERLGHYEQYF
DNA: TGCCCCAGCAGCTTGGAAGAGCGGCTGGGGCACTACGAGCAGTACTTC

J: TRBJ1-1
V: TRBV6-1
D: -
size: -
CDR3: CASSGDGGNTEAFF
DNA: TGTGCCAGCAGTGGGGATGGAGGGAACACTGAAGCTTTCTTT

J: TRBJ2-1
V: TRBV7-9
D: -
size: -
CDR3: CASSFPGSGIEQFF
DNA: TGTGCCAGCAGCTTCCCGGGATCAGGGATTGAGCAGTTCTTC

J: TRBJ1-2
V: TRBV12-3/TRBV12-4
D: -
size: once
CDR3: CASSFTGLRGYTF
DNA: TGTGCCAGCAGTTTCACAGGGCTGCGGGGCTACACCTTC

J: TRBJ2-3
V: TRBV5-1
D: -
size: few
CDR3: CASSPGEIADTQYF
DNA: TGCGCCAGCAGCCCGGGGGAGATAGCAGATACGCAGTATTTT

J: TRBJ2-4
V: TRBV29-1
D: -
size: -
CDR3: CSVEDGLAKNIQYF
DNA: TGCAGCGTTGAGGACGGGCTAGCCAAAAACATTCAGTACTTC

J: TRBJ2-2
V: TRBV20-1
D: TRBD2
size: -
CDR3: CSAGSGGNTGERFF
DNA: TGCAGTGCTGGTAGCGGGGGAAACACCGGGGAGCGGTTTTTT

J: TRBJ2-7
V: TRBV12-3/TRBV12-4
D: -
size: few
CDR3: CASSLALPAYEQYF
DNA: TGTGCCAGCAGTTTAGCGCTCCCTGCCTACGAGCAGTACTTC

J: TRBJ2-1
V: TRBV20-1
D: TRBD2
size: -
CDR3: CSARDWTSGTEQFF
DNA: TGCAGTGCTAGAGATTGGACTAGCGGTACTGAGCAGTTCTTC

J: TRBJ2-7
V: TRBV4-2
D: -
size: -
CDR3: CASSFRPEPSYEQYF
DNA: TGTGCCAGCAGCTTCCGTCCGGAACCCTCCTACGAGCAGTACTTC

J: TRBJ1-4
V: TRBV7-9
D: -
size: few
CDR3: CASSLDGPPNEKLFF
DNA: TGTGCCAGCAGCTTGGACGGCCCCCCTAATGAAAAACTGTTTTTT

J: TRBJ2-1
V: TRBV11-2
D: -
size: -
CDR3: CASSLGWEQFF
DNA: TGTGCCAGCAGCTTAGGCTGGGAGCAGTTCTTC

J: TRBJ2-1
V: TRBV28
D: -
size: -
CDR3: CASPPTSSYNEQFF
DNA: TGTGCCAGCCCTCCGACTAGCTCCTACAATGAGCAGTTCTTC

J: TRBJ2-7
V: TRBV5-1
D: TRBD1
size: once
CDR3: CASSFRGYQDEQYF
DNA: TGCGCCAGCAGCTTCAGGGGGTATCAAGACGAGCAGTACTTC

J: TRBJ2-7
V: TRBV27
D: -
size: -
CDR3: CASSPRGLILYEQYF
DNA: TGTGCCAGCAGTCCAAGAGGCCTCATCCTCTACGAGCAGTACTTC

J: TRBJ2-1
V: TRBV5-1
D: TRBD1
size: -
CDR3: CASSPGRDRAYNEQFF
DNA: TGCGCCAGCAGCCCAGGACGGGACAGGGCCTACAATGAGCAGTTCTTC

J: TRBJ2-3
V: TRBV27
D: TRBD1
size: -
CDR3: CASSPGTGARGWNTQYF
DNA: TGTGCCAGCAGTCCCGGGACAGGGGCTCGGGGATGGAATACGCAGTATTTT

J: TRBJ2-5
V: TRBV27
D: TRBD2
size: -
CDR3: CASSRWGAAGGHETQYF
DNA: TGTGCCAGCAGTCGGTGGGGGGCGGCGGGGGGGCATGAGACCCAGTACTTC

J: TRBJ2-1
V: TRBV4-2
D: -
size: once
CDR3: CASSPQSKDYSMFEQFF
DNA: TGTGCCAGCAGCCCCCAGTCAAAGGACTACTCGATGTTTGAGCAGTTCTTC

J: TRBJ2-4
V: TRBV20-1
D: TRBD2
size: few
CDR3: CSARAGGRGGPNIQYF
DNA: TGCAGTGCTAGAGCTGGGGGGCGGGGGGGCCCGAACATTCAGTACTTC

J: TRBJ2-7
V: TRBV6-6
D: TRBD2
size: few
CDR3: CASRRGLAGEYEQYF
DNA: TGTGCCAGCAGGCGTGGACTAGCGGGAGAATACGAGCAGTACTTC

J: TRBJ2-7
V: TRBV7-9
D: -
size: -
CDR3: CASSGTHNEQYF
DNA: TGTGCCAGCAGCGGGACCCACAACGAGCAGTACTTC

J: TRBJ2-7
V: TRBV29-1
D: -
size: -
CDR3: CSVTLQTLPYEQYF
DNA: TGCAGCGTTACGCTCCAGACACTACCCTACGAGCAGTACTTC

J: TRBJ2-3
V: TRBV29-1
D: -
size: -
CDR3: CSVGLGGGSDTQYF
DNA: TGCAGCGTTGGTTTAGGGGGGGGCTCGGATACGCAGTATTTT

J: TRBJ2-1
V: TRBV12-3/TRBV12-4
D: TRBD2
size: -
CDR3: CASSLQLAGPHSYNEQFF
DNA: TGTGCCAGCAGTTTGCAACTAGCGGGGCCCCATTCCTACAATGAGCAGTTCTTC

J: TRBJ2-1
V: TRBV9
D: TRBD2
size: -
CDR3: CASSVSGGALNEQFF
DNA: TGTGCCAGCAGCGTTAGCGGGGGGGCTTTAAATGAGCAGTTCTTC

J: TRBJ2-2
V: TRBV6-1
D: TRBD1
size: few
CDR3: CASSPPPGQGTGELFF
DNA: TGTGCCAGCAGTCCTCCACCGGGACAGGGGACCGGGGAGCTGTTTTTT

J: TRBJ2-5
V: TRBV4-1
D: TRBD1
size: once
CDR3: CTSGSGTGGPETQYF
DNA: TGCACCAGCGGCTCCGGGACAGGGGGCCCAGAGACCCAGTACTTC

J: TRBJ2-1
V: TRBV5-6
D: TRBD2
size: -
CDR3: CASSWSLRGGISGNEQFF
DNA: TGTGCCAGCAGCTGGTCCCTACGGGGAGGGATCAGCGGAAATGAGCAGTTCTTC

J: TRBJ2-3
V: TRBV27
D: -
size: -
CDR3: CASSLSGWGTDTQYF
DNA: TGTGCCAGCAGTTTATCGGGGTGGGGTACAGATACGCAGTATTTT

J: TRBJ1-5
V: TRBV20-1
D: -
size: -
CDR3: CSAVRGNQPQHF
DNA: TGCAGTGCTGTGAGGGGCAATCAGCCCCAGCATTTT

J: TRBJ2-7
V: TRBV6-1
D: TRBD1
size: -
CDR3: CASKRTGAYEQYF
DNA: TGTGCCAGCAAACGGACAGGGGCCTACGAGCAGTACTTC

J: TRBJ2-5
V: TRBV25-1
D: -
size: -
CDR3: CASRTGEQYF
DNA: TGTGCCAGCAGAACGGGGGAGCAGTACTTC

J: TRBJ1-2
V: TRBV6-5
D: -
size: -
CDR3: CASSYRVGFFGYTF
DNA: TGTGCCAGCAGTTACAGGGTTGGTTTCTTTGGCTACACCTTC

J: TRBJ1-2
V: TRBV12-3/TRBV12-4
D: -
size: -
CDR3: CTSSLRAGGNGYTF
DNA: TGTACCAGCAGTTTAAGAGCAGGAGGGAATGGCTACACCTTC

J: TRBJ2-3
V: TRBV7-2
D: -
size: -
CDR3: CASSLPSGDTQYF
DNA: TGTGCCAGCAGCCTTCCGTCCGGAGATACGCAGTATTTT

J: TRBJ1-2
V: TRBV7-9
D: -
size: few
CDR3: CASSPRSDYGYTF
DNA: TGTGCCAGCAGCCCCCGTTCCGACTATGGCTACACCTTC

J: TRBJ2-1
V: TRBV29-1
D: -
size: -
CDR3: CSVERWDEQFF
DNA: TGCAGCGTTGAACGCTGGGATGAGCAGTTCTTC

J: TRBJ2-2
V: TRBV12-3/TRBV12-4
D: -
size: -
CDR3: CASSPPGVAGELFF
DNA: TGTGCCAGCAGCCCCCCCGGGGTGGCCGGGGAGCTGTTTTTT

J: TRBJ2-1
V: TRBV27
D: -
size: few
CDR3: CASSISGNSYNEQFF
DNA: TGTGCCAGCAGTATTAGCGGCAACTCCTACAATGAGCAGTTCTTC

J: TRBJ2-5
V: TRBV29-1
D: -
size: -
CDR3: CSVEESREQETQYF
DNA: TGCAGCGTTGAGGAAAGCAGGGAACAAGAGACCCAGTACTTC

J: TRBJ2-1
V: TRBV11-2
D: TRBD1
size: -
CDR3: CASSLRGTGSSYNEQFF
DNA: TGTGCCAGCAGCTTAAGGGGGACAGGGAGCTCCTACAATGAGCAGTTCTTC